Following are 17 T cell receptor beta chains from one sample sequenced in a study of blood T cell repertoires in COVID-19. Measured with immunoSEQ multiplex PCR; TCRdb has only the in-frame clones, and not every one. Among about 400,000 clones listed, 80% to 90% were seen once. Sequenced sample: peripheral blood. The receptors were sampled from an older woman with COVID-19, enrolled during active disease.

V is TRBV7-3 and J is TRBJ2-1, with D perhaps TRBD2 (5 bases). Germline lookup yields CDR1 SGHTA and CDR2 FQGTGA. The CDR3 is 15 residues long. V lost 1 base, J lost 1 base, and 8 bases lay in between. The CDR3 spells CASSLMPGSYNEQFF. CDR3 coding DNA: TGTGCCAGCAGCTTAATGCCGGGGTCCTACAATGAGCAGTTCTTC.

V usage is TRBV19 and J usage is TRBJ2-1; the match to TRBD2 covers 7 bases. Germline loops: CDR1 LNHDA, CDR2 SQIVND (reference sequence). The CDR3 is 15 amino acids. The V and J ends lost 10 bases and 1 base, in that order; junction bases with no gene match: 10. The CDR3 coding sequence is TGTGCCACCTCGTGGGAGGGAAGGTCCTACAATGAGCAGTTCTTC. Translation: CATSWEGRSYNEQFF.

Concerning this clone itself: Within the sample, other DNA sequences also encode this same CDR3. This chain links TRBV9 with TRBJ1-1; no firm D call. Germline CDR1 reads SGDLS; CDR2 reads YYNGEE. Trimming removed 0 bases from V and 2 bases from J, with 8 bases in between. This CDR3 region has 14 residues. In DNA, the CDR3 is TGTGCCAGCAGCGTAGGAGGGTCTAACACTGAAGCTTTCTTT. It encodes CASSVGGSNTEAFF.

This chain links TRBV7-9 with TRBJ1-2, with 10 bases fitting TRBD1. The CDR3 runs 18 residues. Germline V CDR1 and CDR2: SEHNR, FQNEAQ (reference sequence). V lost 0 bases and J lost 2; bases outside the gene matches: 9. The chain's CDR3 is CASSLARHPGQGNYGYTF. The DNA for the CDR3 is TGTGCCAGCAGCTTAGCGCGTCATCCGGGACAGGGGAACTATGGCTACACCTTC.

The chain combines TRBV6-2 or TRBV6-3 with TRBJ1-6; 7 bases are shared with TRBD1. The CDR3 sequence is 15 residues long. CDR1 and CDR2 (germline): MNHEY, SVGEGT. The junction had 4 bases not matched to a gene; V was cut back by 2 bases and J by 6 bases. CDR3 coding DNA: TGTGCCAGCAGTTACCTCAGACAGGGTAATTCACCCCTCCACTTT. This sequence encodes CASSYLRQGNSPLHF.

The chain recombines TRBV7-9 with TRBJ2-7; D gene ambiguous. Germline lookup yields CDR1 SEHNR and CDR2 FQNEAQ (reference sequence). This CDR3 is 13 amino acids long. Trimming pared 5 bases from V and 2 bases from J, leaving 10 bases between. CDR3 amino acids: CASSRSDTYEQYF. CDR3 DNA sequence: TGTGCCAGCAGCCGAAGCGATACCTACGAGCAGTACTTC.

Regarding this clone: Germline and junction disagree at one end, which may indicate a read error. The CDR3 here is CATSQGGSNQPQHF. The CDR3 DNA is TGTGCCACCAGTCAGGGTGGGAGCAATCAGCCCCAGCATTTT. The chain carries TRBV28 and TRBJ1-5; a possible D gene is TRBD1 (5 bases). This CDR3 has 14 amino acids. Germline lookup yields CDR1 MDHEN and CDR2 SYDVKM. The full variable domain, its missing parts supplied by reference TRBV28 and TRBJ1-5, is DVKVTQSSRYLVKRTGEKVFLECVQDMDHENMFWYRQDPGLGLRLIYFSYDVKMKEKGDIPEGYSVSREKKERFSLILESASTNQTSMYLCATSQGGSNQPQHFGDGTRLSIL.

The CDR3 DNA reads as TGTGCCAGCAGCTTGGCGGGGAAGGGAGAAAAACTGTTTTTT. This codes for CASSLAGKGEKLFF. The chain links TRBV5-4 to TRBJ1-4; D not certain. Germline CDR1 SGHNT, CDR2 YYREEE (reference sequence). Trimming stripped 0 bases from V and 8 bases from J, with 11 bases between. This CDR3 is built from 14 residues.

The chain is built from TRBV5-1 and TRBJ1-5; no definite D call. The CDR3 has 14 amino acids. The ends were cut back, 0 bases at V and 5 bases at J, with 9 bases in the middle. Per germline, CDR1 SGHRS and CDR2 YFSETQ. The CDR3 bases are TGCGCCAGCAGCTTGGGAGGTGGATATCAGCCCCAGCATTTT. Its translation: CASSLGGGYQPQHF.

The V call is TRBV15, the J call TRBJ1-1, with TRBD1 matching 7 bases. The CDR3 is 14 residues long. After removal of 3 bases from V and 12 bases from J, the junction contained 13 bases not matched to a gene. In germline, CDR1 is LNHNV, CDR2 YYDKDF (reference sequence). CDR3 residues: CATSRSNEDRAPFF. The CDR3 DNA is TGTGCCACCAGCAGGTCTAACGAAGACAGGGCGCCTTTCTTT.

The V and J genes are TRBV27 and TRBJ1-2; 9 bases map to TRBD1. CDR1 MNHEY and CDR2 SMNVEV come from the germline V gene (reference sequence). The CDR3 spans 15 residues. V trimming: 4 bases; J trimming: 4 bases; junction bases outside the gene matches: 7. DNA of the CDR3: TGTGCCAGCAGTTCGGGACAGGGTGCCTCCTATGGCTACACCTTC. Its translation is CASSSGQGASYGYTF.

The V gene is TRBV5-1, the J gene TRBJ2-5; D might be TRBD1 (6 bases). Trimming pared 3 bases from V and 5 bases from J, leaving 11 bases between. The germline V gene has CDR1 SGHRS and CDR2 YFSETQ. The CDR3 length is 13 residues. The CDR3 here is CASSSPGEETQYF. Written as DNA, the CDR3 is TGCGCCAGCAGCTCCCCAGGGGAGGAGACCCAGTACTTC. Full variable domain (rest looked up from reference TRBV5-1 and TRBJ2-5): KAGVTQTPRYLIKTRGQQVTLSCSPISGHRSVSWYQQTPGQGLQFLFEYFSETQRNKGNFPGRFSGRQFSNSRSEMNVSTLELGDSALYLCASSSPGEETQYFGPGTRLLVL.

V is TRBV18 and J is TRBJ1-2; TRBD1 might be the D (6 bases). Trimming removed 0 bases at V and 7 bases at J, with 12 bases between. The germline V gene encodes CDR1 KGHSH and CDR2 LQKENI. The length of the CDR3 is 14 residues. The CDR3 region is CASSPPRGHPGYTF. The CDR3 DNA is TGTGCCAGCTCACCACCCAGGGGACATCCTGGCTACACCTTC.

This clone was seen a handful of times. The J gene is TRBJ1-6, the V gene TRBV23-1, with unresolved D. TRBV23-1 is known as an ORF, though its function is uncertain. Trimming left V 2 bases short and J 10 bases short, with 24 bases between. This CDR3 has 18 residues. The CDR3 nucleotides are TGCGCCAGCAGTCAAAGTGAGGGCGGCATTTCGGTAAAATCACCCCTCCACTTT. It codes for CASSQSEGGISVKSPLHF.

The table lists this clone with a count of one. The chain combines TRBV19 with TRBJ1-5; 7 bases fit TRBD1. After removal of 5 bases from V and 4 bases from J, the junction contained 11 bases not matched to a gene. This CDR3 has 16 amino acids. The germline CDR1 and CDR2 sequences are LNHDA and SQIVND (reference sequence). The CDR3 DNA sequence: TGTGCCAGTAGTCGGCGCACGGGGACAGAAAATCAGCCCCAGCATTTT. It codes for CASSRRTGTENQPQHF.

The rearrangement links TRBV27 to TRBJ2-7; 9 bases map to TRBD1. Per germline, CDR1 MNHEY and CDR2 SMNVEV (reference sequence). Germline trimming cut 6 bases from V and 2 bases from J; bases unmatched to any gene: 5. This CDR3 contains 14 residues. CDR3 region: CASRPGTGTYEQYF. The CDR3 DNA reads as TGTGCCAGCAGACCCGGGACAGGGACCTACGAGCAGTACTTC.

CDR3 region: CASSLRWGAYNEQFF. The CDR3 bases are TGTGCCAGCAGCTTACGGTGGGGGGCCTACAATGAGCAGTTCTTC. The V call is TRBV7-2, the J call TRBJ2-1, with a tentative D call TRBD2 (6 bases). Germline CDR1 and CDR2: SGHTA and FQGNSA. The CDR3 sequence is 15 residues long. The ends were cut back, 2 bases at V and 2 bases at J, with 10 bases in the middle.